The sequence of this T cell receptor beta chain was determined in a study of blood T cell repertoires in COVID-19. Study information: Italy, Spain and the United States were the sources of the convalescent and acute COVID-19 samples. From T cells, B-cell-depleted T cells, or PBMCs came the material, which was cDNA or gDNA.

Profiled with immunoSEQ multiplex PCR; TCRdb holds only in-frame clones, not every one. Of 200,000 to 250,000 clones detected, just under 85% appear once; the ten largest clones hold roughly 7.6%. The specimen sequenced was peripheral blood. The clonotype originates from a woman aged 45-60 years with active or convalescent COVID-19.

The CDR3 nucleotides read TGTGCCAGCAGTCAGGACAGGGGCCCTTCAGATACGCAGTATTTT. Its translation: CASSQDRGPSDTQYF. The chain recombines TRBV6-5 with TRBJ2-3; 9 bases are a match to TRBD1. CDR1 MNHEY and CDR2 SVGAGI come from the germline V gene. Losses at the gene ends were 5 bases for V and 4 bases for J; bases not matched to a gene: 7. The length of the CDR3 is 15 residues.